This TCR beta chain was observed in a study of shared clonotypes between healthy human individuals. The overall study: Used for every donor were three CD4 naive, three CD4 memory, two CD8 naive and one CD8 memory plate.

This CDR3 comprises 16 residues. The germline CDR1 and CDR2 sequences are LNHDA and SQIVND (reference sequence). V lost 3 bases, J lost 0 bases, and 11 bases lay in between. General study results and limits: Naive subsets typically showed greater estimated richness than memory subsets.

Details on this clone: What it recognizes is unknown.

Measured with immunoSEQ multiplex PCR; TCRdb has only the in-frame clones, and not every one. The repertoire holds about 530,000 clones, 96% seen once, with about 0.064% in the top ten. Sequenced sample: naive CD4+ T cells sorted from blood. The subset denotes: CD45RA+ positively selected. This rearrangement joins TRBV19 to TRBJ2-2; a possible D gene is TRBD2 (5 bases). This receptor was taken from a woman in her 30s in good health. The CDR3, as DNA: TGTGCCAGTAGTATGAGGCTAGCCACGAACACCGGGGAGCTGTTTTTT. This sequence encodes CASSMRLATNTGELFF.